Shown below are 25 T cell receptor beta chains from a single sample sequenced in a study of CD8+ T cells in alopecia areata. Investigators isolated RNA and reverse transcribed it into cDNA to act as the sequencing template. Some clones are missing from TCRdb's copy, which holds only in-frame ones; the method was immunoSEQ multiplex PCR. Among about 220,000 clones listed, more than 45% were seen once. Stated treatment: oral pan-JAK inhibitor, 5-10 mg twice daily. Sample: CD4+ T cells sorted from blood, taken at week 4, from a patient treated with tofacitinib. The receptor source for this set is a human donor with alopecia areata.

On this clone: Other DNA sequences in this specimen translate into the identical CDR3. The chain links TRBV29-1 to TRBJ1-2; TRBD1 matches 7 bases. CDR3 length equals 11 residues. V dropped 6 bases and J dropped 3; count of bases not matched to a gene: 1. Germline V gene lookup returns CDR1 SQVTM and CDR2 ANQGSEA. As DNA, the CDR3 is TGCAGCGTCGGGACAGACTATGGCTACACCTTC. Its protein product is CSVGTDYGYTF.

Here the CDR3 reads CAWSVESYGYTF. The CDR3 region has the DNA TGTGCCTGGAGTGTCGAAAGCTATGGCTACACCTTC. This chain joins TRBV30 and TRBJ1-2; no definite D call. Germline CDR1 reads GTSNPN; CDR2 reads SVGIG (reference sequence). The CDR3 extends over 12 amino acids. V dropped 0 bases and J dropped 4 bases, with 6 bases sitting between them.

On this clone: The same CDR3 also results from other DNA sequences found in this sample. The DNA of the CDR3 is TGTGCCTGGAGCGTGAGCCAGAACACTGAAGCTTTCTTT. This translates into CAWSVSQNTEAFF. This chain uses TRBV30 with TRBJ1-1; D gene uncertain. CDR1 and CDR2 (germline): GTSNPN, SVGIG (reference sequence). The length of the CDR3 is 13 residues. Trimming cost V 3 bases and J 1 base, with 9 bases left between them.

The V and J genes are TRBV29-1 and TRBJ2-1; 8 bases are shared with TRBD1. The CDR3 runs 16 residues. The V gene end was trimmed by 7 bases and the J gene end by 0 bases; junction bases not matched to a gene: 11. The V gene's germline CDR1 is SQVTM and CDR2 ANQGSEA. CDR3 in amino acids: CSGGNRGVSSYNEQFF. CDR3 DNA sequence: TGCAGCGGCGGGAACAGGGGGGTCAGCTCCTACAATGAGCAGTTCTTC.

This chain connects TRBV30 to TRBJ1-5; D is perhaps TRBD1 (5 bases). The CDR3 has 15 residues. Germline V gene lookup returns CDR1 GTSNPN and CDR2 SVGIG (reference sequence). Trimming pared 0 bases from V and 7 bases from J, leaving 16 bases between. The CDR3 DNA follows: TGTGCCTGGAGTGTCGGGTCGATTCGGGGGCAGCCCCAGCATTTT. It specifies CAWSVGSIRGQPQHF.

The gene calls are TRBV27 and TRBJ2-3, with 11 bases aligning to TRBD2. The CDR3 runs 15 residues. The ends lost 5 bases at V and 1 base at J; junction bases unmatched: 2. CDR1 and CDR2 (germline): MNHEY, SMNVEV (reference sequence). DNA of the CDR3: TGTGCCAGCAGTGTACTAGCGGGGGGCACAGATACGCAGTATTTT. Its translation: CASSVLAGGTDTQYF.

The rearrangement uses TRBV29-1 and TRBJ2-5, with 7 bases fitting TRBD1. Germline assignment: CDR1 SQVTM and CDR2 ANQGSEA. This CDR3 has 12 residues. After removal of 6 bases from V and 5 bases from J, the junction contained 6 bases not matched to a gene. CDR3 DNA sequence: TGCAGCGTCAGACAGGGTCGGGAGACCCAGTACTTC. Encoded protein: CSVRQGRETQYF.

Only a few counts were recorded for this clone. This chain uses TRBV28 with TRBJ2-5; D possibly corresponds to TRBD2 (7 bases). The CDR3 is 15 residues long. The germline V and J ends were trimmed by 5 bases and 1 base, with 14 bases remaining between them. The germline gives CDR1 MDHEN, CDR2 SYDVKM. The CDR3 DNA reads TGTGCCAGCAGTCCCAGGGGAGGGGCCCAAGAGACCCAGTACTTC. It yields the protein CASSPRGGAQETQYF.

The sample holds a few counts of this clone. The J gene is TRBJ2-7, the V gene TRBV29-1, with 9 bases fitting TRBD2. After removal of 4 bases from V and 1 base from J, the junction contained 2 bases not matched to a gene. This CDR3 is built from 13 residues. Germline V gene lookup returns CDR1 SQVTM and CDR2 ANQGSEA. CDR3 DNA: TGCAGCGTTGCAGCGGGGGGTTCCTACGAGCAGTACTTC. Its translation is CSVAAGGSYEQYF.

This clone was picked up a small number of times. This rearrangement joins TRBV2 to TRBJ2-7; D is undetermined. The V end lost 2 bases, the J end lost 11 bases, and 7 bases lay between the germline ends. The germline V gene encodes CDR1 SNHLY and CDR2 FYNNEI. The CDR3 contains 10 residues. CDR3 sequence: CASSELGEYF. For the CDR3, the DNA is TGTGCCAGCAGTGAACTTGGGGAGTACTTC.

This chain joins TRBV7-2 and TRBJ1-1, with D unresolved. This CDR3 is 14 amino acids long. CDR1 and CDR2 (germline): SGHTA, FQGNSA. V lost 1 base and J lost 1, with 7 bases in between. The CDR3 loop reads CASSLDPGNTEAFF. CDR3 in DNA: TGTGCCAGCAGCTTAGACCCCGGGAACACTGAAGCTTTCTTT.

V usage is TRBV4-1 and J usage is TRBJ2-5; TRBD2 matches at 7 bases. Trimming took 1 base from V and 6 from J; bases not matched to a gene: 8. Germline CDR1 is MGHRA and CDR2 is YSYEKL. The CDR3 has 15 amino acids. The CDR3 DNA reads TGCGCCAGCAGCCAAGGGCCGGGAGGCGATCAGACCCAGTACTTC. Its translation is CASSQGPGGDQTQYF.

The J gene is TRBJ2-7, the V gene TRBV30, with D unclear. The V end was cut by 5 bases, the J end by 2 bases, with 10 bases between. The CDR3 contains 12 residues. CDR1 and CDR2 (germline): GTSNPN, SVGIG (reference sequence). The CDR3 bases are TGTGCCTGGTCGACTGAGCCCTACGAGCAGTACTTC. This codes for CAWSTEPYEQYF.

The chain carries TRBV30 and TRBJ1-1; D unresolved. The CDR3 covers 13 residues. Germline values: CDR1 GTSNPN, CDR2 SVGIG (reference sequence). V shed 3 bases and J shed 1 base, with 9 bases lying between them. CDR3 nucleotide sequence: TGTGCCTGGAGCGATCAACAGAACACTGAAGCTTTCTTT. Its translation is CAWSDQQNTEAFF.

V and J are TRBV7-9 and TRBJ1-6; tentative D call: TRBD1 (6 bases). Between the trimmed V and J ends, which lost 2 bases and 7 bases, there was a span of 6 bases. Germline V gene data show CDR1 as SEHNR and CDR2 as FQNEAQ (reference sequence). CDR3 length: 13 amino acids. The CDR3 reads CASSLRGNSPLHF. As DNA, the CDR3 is TGTGCCAGCAGCTTAAGGGGGAATTCACCCCTCCACTTT.

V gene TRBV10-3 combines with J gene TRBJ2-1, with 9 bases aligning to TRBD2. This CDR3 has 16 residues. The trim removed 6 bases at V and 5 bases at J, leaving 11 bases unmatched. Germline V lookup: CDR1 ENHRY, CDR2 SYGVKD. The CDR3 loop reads CAISRIAGGQNNEQFF. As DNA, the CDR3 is TGTGCCATCAGCCGGATTGCGGGGGGGCAAAACAATGAGCAGTTCTTC.

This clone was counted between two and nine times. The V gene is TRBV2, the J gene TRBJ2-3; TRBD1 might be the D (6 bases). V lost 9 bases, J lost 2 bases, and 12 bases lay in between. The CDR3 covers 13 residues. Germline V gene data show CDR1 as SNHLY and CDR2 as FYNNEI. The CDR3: CASTTGFTDTQYF. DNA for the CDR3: TGTGCCAGTACCACAGGGTTCACAGATACGCAGTATTTT.

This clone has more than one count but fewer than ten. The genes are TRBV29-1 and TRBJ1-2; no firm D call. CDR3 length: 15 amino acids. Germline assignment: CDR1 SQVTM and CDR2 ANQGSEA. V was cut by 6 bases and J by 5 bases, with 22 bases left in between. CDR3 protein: CSVPLPKGQVYGYTF. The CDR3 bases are TGCAGCGTACCCCTTCCTAAAGGGCAGGTTTATGGCTACACCTTC.

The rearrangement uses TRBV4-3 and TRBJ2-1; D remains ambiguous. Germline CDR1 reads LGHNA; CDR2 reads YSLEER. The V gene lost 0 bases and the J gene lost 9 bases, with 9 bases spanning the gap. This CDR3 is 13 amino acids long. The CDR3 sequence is CASSQETTSEQFF. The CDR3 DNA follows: TGCGCCAGCAGCCAAGAGACGACAAGTGAGCAGTTCTTC.

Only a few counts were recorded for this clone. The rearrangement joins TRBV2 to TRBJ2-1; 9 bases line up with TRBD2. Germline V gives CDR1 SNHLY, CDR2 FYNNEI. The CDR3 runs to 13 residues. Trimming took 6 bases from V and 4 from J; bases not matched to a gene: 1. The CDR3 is CASSLAGYNEQFF. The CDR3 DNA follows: TGTGCCAGCAGCCTAGCGGGGTACAATGAGCAGTTCTTC.

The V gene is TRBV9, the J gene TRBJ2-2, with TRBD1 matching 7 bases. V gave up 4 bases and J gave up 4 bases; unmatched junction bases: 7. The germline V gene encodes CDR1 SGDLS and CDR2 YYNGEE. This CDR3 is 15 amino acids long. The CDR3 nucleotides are TGTGCCAGCAGCCCTAGACAGGGACCCACCGGGGAGCTGTTTTTT. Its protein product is CASSPRQGPTGELFF.

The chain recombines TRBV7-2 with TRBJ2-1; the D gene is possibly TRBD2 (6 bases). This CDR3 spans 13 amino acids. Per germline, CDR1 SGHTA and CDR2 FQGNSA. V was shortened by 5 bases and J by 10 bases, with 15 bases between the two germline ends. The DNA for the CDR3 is TGTGCCAGCAGCCGTAATAGGGACTTGGAGCAGTTCTTC. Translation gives CASSRNRDLEQFF.

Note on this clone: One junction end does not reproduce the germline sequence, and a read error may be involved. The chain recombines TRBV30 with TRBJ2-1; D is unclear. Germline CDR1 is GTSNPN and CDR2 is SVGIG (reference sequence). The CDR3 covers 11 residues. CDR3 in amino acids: CAWSVGLVQVF. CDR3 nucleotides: TGTGCCTGGAGTGTCGGGCTAGTTCAGGTCTTC.

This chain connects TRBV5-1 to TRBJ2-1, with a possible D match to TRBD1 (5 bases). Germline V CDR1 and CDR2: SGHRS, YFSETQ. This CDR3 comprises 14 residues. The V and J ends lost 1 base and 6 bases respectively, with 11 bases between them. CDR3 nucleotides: TGCGCCAGCAGCTTGCAGGGTTCACTCAATGAGCAGTTCTTC. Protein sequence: CASSLQGSLNEQFF.

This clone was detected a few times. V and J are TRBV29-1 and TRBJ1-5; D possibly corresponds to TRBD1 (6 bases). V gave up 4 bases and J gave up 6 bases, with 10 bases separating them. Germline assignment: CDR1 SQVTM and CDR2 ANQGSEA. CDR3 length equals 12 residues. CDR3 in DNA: TGCAGCGTTGGCACAGGGTCTCAGCCCCAGCATTTT. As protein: CSVGTGSQPQHF.